This T cell receptor (beta chain) emerged from a study of vaccination effects on CD4 cells after COVID-19. Study findings and constraints: Healthy vaccinees had only 1 of 255 vaccine-induced clones cross-react with common cold coronaviruses.

Profiled with immunoSEQ multiplex PCR; TCRdb holds only in-frame clones, not every one. Of tens of thousands of clones in the sample, roughly four fifths were seen once. This clone appeared a single time. What it recognizes is unknown. V trimming: 10 bases; J trimming: 0 bases; junction bases outside the gene matches: 10. The germline CDR1 and CDR2 sequences are MNHEY and SVGAGI. This CDR3 region has 15 residues. ViraFEST used viral peptide pools to expand antigen-specific CD4+ T cells before sequencing. Cultured cells yielded isolated CD4+ T cells after 10 days. Either the mRNA-1273 or the BNT162b2 vaccine was given to participants as two doses. None of the vaccinated had previously contracted SARS-CoV-2, and their nucleocapsid antibodies tested negative. Cultures of over 1.5 million PBMC per well contained about 9.5 IU/ml IL-2 plus 10 ug/ml peptides. On both days 3 and 7, half of the culture medium was replaced with IL-2 medium.

This receptor was taken from a human donor who received a COVID-19 vaccine. Some clones in this sample may be carry-over from other donors' samples. The V gene is TRBV6-5, the J gene TRBJ1-2, with 8 bases identical to TRBD1. Sample: CD4+ T cells from PBMCs cultured with HCoV-NL63 spike peptides, taken after COVID-19 vaccination. CDR3 nucleotides: TGTGCCATTAGGACAGGGAGCAATTCTAACTATGGCTACACCTTC. Translating gives CAIRTGSNSNYGYTF.